This T cell receptor beta chain is drawn from a study of T-cell memory formation after mild COVID-19 (dated by TCRdb to the early 2020s). About the investigation overall: TCR sequence clusters from the two donors were found to be largely donor specific. Longitudinal TCRalpha and TCRbeta repertoire sequencing tracked T-cell clones expanding and contracting after mild COVID-19 in a couple of donors. Two young, previously healthy adult volunteers made up the cohort, one male and one female.

CDR1 and CDR2 were assigned from the germline V gene as SQVTM and ANQGSEA. The junction shows trimming of 6 bases on V and 2 bases on J, and the gene matches do not reach 3 bases of it. The CDR3 covers 12 residues, taking in both the cysteine and the phenylalanine. Only the CDR3 part of the read is kept: 36 bases, read in frame from the first base. The data were produced on an Illumina NovaSeq 6000. TCRalpha and TCRbeta cDNA libraries were built by 5'RACE with constant-segment primers, adding sample barcodes and unique molecular identifiers. RNA was extracted from every sample with Trizol reagent. Library amplification was performed in two PCR steps, and a second sample barcode and Illumina TruSeq adapters were introduced in the second step. The libraries were sequenced on an Illumina NovaSeq using 2 x 150 bp paired-end reads. As for the authors' bioinformatics: Reads were demultiplexed and collapsed into UMI-guided consensus sequences with migec v1.2.7. With mixcr v2.1.11, UMI consensuses were aligned to TRA and TRB V and J templates and assembled into clonotypes. A clonotype was counted as expanded or contracted only when both edgeR and NoisET called the clonotype significant, with the noise models trained on biological replicates. For edgeR calls, a false discovery rate-adjusted p below 0.01 and a log2 fold-change threshold of 1 were applied. PCA with hierarchical clustering of max-normalized trajectories of the 1000 most abundant clonotypes was used as exploratory dynamics analysis. Each responding clone was given a CD4 or CD8 phenotype based on the CD4+ and CD8+ repertoires, which had been sequenced separately. TCRdb trimmed the raw reads at Q25, called clones with MiXCR and kept productive beta chains. A single entry per CDR3 protein holds the most common genes and DNA from its merged rows. TCRdb, not the authors, supplied the V and J calls. In this sample the table shows 250,000 to 350,000 distinct CDR3 sequences, more than 13% of which occur a single time. 20% to 25% of the sample is in the top ten clones.

In the case of this clonotype: The clone's antigen remains unknown. Base qualities were left out, and no much larger clone turns up one base away.

PBMCs were isolated by Ficoll-Paque density gradient centrifugation. Results and caveats for the whole study, not just this receptor: The study covered only a couple of mild cases, and larger cohorts including severe cases with pre-infection samples were considered necessary. Some responding clones were detected in pre-infection memory, suggesting pre-existing cross-reactive memory T cells joined the SARS-CoV-2 response. Balanced CD4/CD8 phenotypes were observed for clones contracting from day 15 to 85, whereas a bias towards CD4+ was observed for a second wave of clones expanding from day 15 to 37. SARS-CoV-2 specificity of the second-wave clones peaking on day 37 was not confirmed. Contracting CD4+ clones were found mainly in CM and EM memory subsets, while CD8+ clones were enriched in EMRA.

The source of this sequence is a man younger than 35 who had mild COVID-19 (a few samples of this study predate the infection). The sample titles of this study are shuffled in the database, so cell type and time point are left out; the donor was told from shared clones. Recombination connected TRBV29-1 to TRBJ1-2, and 7 bases in between align with TRBD1. Sample: PBMCs or a T cell subset sorted from them (not recorded which). The DNA sequence is given as TGCAGCGTGGGGGGACAGAACTATGGCTACACCTTC. The resulting protein is CSVGGQNYGYTF.